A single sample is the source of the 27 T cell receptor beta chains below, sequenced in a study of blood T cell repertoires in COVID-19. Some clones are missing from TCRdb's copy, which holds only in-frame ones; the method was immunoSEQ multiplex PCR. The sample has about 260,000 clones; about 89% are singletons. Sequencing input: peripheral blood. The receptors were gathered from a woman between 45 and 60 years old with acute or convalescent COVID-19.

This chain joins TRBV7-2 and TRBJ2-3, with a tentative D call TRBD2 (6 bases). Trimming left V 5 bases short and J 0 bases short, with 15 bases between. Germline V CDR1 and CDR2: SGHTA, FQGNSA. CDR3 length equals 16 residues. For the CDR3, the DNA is TGTGCCAGCAGCCGGGAAGCGGGCGAGAGCACAGATACGCAGTATTTT. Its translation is CASSREAGESTDTQYF.

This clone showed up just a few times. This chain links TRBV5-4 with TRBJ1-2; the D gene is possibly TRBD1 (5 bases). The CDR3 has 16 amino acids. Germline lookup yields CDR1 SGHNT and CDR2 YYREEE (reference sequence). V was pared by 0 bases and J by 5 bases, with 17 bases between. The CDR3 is CASSLGGTDSAYGYTF. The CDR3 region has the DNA TGTGCCAGCAGCTTGGGGGGGACTGACTCAGCTTATGGCTACACCTTC. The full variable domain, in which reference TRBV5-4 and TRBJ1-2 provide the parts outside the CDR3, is ETGVTQSPTHLIKTRGQQVTLRCSSQSGHNTVSWYQQALGQGPQFIFQYYREEENGRGNFPPRFSGLQFPNYSSELNVNALELDDSALYLCASSLGGTDSAYGYTFGSGTRLTVV.

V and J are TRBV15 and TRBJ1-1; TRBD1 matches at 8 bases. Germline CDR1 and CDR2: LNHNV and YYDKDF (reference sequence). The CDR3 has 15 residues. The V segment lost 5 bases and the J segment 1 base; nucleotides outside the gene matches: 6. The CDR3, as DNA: TGTGCCACCAGCGATCCAACAGGGGGGAACACTGAAGCTTTCTTT. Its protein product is CATSDPTGGNTEAFF.

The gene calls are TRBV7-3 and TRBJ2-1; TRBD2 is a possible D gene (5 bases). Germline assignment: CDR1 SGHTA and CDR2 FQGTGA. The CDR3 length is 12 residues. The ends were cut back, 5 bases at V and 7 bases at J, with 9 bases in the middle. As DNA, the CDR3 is TGTGCCAGCAGCCCGAGCGGAAATGAGCAGTTCTTC. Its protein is CASSPSGNEQFF.

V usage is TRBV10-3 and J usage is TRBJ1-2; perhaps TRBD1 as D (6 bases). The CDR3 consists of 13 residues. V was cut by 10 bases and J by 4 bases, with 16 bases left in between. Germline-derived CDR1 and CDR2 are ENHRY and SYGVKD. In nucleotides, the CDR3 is TGTGCCACCATTAAACAGGGTTCCTATGGCTACACCTTC. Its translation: CATIKQGSYGYTF.

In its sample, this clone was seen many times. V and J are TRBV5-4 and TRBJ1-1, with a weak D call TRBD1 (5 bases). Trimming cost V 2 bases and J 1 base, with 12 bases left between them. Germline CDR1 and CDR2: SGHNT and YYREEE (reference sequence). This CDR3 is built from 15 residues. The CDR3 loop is CASSLVGEGNTEAFF. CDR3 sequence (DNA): TGTGCCAGCAGCTTAGTGGGGGAGGGGAACACTGAAGCTTTCTTT.

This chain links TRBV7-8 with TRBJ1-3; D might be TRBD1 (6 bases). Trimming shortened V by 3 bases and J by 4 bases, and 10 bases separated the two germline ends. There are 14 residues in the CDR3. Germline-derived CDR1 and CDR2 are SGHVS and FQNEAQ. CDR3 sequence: CASSFSGTGNTIYF. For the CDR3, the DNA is TGTGCCAGCAGCTTCAGCGGGACAGGAAACACCATATATTTT.

The CDR3 DNA is TGTGCCAGCAGCCGCGCCCGGGACAGGGGTGATTCACCCCTCCACTTT. Its protein product is CASSRARDRGDSPLHF. The genes are TRBV6-2 or TRBV6-3 and TRBJ1-6; 10 bases map to TRBD1. The CDR3 sequence is 16 residues long. Trimming cost V 6 bases and J 8 bases; bases outside gene matches: 10. Germline CDR1 MNHEY, CDR2 SVGEGT.

DNA for the CDR3: TGTGCCAGCAGCGCGGGCCCGAACACTGAAGCTTTCTTT. It is translated as CASSAGPNTEAFF. The rearrangement uses TRBV5-5 and TRBJ1-1; no reliable D call. The V end was cut by 4 bases, the J end by 1 base, with 8 bases between. The length of the CDR3 is 13 residues. Germline values: CDR1 SGHKS, CDR2 YYEKEE (reference sequence).

CDR3 region: CASSHTGFYGYTF. The CDR3 DNA sequence: TGTGCCAGCAGCCATACAGGATTCTATGGCTACACCTTC. The chain recombines TRBV14 with TRBJ1-2, with a weak D call TRBD1 (5 bases). CDR3 length equals 13 residues. The V end lost 3 bases, the J end lost 4 bases, and 9 bases lay between the germline ends. Germline-derived CDR1 and CDR2 are SGHDN and FVKESK.

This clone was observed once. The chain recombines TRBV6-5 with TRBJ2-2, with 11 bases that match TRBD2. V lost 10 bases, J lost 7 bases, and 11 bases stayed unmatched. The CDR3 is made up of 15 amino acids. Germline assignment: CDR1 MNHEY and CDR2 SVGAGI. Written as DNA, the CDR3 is TGTGCCACCGGACCGGGGACTAGCGGCGGCGGGGAGCTGTTTTTT. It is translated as CATGPGTSGGGELFF.

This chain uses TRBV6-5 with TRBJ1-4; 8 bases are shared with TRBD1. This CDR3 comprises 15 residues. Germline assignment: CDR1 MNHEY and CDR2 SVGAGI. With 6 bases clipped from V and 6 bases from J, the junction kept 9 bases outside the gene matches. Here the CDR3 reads CASRRPGGSDEKLFF. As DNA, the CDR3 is TGTGCCAGCAGGAGACCAGGGGGCTCAGATGAAAAACTGTTTTTT.

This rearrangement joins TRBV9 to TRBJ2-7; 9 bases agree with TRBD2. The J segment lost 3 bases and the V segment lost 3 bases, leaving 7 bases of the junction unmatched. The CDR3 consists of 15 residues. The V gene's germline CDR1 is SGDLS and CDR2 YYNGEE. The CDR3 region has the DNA TGTGCCAGCAGCGCCAAGGGACTAGCATTCTACGAGCAGTACTTC. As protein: CASSAKGLAFYEQYF.

The CDR3 loop is CASSYPTNYGYTF. The CDR3 nucleotides are TGTGCCAGCAGTTATCCCACAAACTATGGCTACACCTTC. V and J are TRBV6-2 or TRBV6-3 and TRBJ1-2; unclear D gene. The CDR3 consists of 13 residues. The V and J ends lost 3 bases and 2 bases respectively, with 7 bases between them. Germline V lookup: CDR1 MNHEY, CDR2 SVGEGT.

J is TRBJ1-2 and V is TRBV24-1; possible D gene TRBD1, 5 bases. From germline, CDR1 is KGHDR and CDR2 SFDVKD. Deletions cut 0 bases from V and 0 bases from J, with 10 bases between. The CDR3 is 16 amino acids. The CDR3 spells CATSDLWQGPNYGYTF. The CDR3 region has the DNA TGTGCCACCAGTGATTTGTGGCAGGGTCCTAACTATGGCTACACCTTC.

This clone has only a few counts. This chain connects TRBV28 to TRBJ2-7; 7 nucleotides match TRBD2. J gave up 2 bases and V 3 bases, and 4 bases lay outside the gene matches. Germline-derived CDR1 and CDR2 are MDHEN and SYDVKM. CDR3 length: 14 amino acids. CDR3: CASSLVAGTYEQYF. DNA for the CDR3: TGTGCCAGCAGTTTGGTAGCGGGTACCTACGAGCAGTACTTC.

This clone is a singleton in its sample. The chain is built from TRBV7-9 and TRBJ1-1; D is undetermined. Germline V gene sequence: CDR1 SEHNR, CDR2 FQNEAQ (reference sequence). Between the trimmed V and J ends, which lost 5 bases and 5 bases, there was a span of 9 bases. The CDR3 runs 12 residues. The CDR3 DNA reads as TGTGCCAGCAGCCCGGGGTCGACTGAAGCTTTCTTT. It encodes CASSPGSTEAFF. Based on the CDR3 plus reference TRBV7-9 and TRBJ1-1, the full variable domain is DTGVSQNPRHKITKRGQNVTFRCDPISEHNRLYWYRQTLGQGPEFLTYFQNEAQLEKSRLLSDRFSAERPKGSFSTLEIQRTEQGDSAMYLCASSPGSTEAFFGQGTRLTVV.

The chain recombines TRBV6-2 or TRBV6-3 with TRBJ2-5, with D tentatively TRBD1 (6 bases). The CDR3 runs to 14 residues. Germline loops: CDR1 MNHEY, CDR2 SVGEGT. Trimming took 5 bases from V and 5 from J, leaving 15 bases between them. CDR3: CASSGTNLGETQYF. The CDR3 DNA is TGTGCCAGCAGTGGGACAAATTTGGGGGAGACCCAGTACTTC.

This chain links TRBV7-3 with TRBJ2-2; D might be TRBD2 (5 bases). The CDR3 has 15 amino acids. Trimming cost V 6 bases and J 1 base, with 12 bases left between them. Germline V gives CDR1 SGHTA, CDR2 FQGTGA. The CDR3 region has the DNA TGTGCCAGCAGACCCACTAGAGAGAACACCGGGGAGCTGTTTTTT. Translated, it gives CASRPTRENTGELFF.

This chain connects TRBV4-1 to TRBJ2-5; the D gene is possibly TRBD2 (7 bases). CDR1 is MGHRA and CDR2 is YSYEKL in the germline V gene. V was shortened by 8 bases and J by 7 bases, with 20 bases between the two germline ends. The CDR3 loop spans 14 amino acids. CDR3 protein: CASSGGGTGLTQYF. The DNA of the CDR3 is TGCGCCAGCTCGGGCGGGGGCACAGGGTTGACCCAGTACTTC.

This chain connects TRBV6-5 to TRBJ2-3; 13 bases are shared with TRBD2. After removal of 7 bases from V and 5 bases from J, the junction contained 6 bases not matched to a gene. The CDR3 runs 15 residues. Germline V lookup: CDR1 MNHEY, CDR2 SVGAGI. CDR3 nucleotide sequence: TGTGCCAGCAAAGGACTAGCGGGAGTGGTAGATACGCAGTATTTT. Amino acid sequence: CASKGLAGVVDTQYF.

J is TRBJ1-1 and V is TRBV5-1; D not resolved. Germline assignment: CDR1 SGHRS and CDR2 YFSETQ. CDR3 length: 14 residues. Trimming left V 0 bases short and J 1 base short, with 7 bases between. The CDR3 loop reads CASSLVQSNTEAFF. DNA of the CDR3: TGCGCCAGCAGCTTGGTACAGTCGAACACTGAAGCTTTCTTT.

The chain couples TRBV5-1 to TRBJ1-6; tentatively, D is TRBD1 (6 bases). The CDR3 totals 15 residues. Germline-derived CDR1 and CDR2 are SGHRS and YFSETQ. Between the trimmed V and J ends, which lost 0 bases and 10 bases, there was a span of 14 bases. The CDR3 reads CASSLATGPLSPLHF. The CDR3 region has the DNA TGCGCCAGCAGCTTGGCAACAGGGCCTTTGTCACCCCTCCACTTT. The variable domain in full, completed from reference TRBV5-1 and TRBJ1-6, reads KAGVTQTPRYLIKTRGQQVTLSCSPISGHRSVSWYQQTPGQGLQFLFEYFSETQRNKGNFPGRFSGRQFSNSRSEMNVSTLELGDSALYLCASSLATGPLSPLHFGNGTRLTVT.

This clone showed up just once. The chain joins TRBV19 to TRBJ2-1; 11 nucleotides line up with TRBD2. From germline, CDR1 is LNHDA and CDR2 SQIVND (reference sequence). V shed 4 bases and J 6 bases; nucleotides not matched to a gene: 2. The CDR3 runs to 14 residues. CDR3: CASSSGLAGNEQFF. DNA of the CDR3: TGTGCCAGTAGTAGCGGACTAGCGGGCAATGAGCAGTTCTTC.

The CDR3 DNA reads TGTGCCACCGAGGGTAAGGGGGCTATGAACACTGAAGCTTTCTTT. This translates into CATEGKGAMNTEAFF. This sequence joins TRBV27 and TRBJ1-1; 7 bases map to TRBD1. This CDR3 has 15 residues. The V gene end was trimmed by 10 bases and the J gene end by 0 bases; junction bases not matched to a gene: 11. Germline V lookup: CDR1 MNHEY, CDR2 SMNVEV (reference sequence).

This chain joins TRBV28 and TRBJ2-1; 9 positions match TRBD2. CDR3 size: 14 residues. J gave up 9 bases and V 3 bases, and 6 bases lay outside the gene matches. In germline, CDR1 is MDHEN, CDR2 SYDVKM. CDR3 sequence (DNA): TGTGCCAGCAGTTTCGTGGCTAGCGGGGTTGAGCAGTTCTTC. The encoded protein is CASSFVASGVEQFF.

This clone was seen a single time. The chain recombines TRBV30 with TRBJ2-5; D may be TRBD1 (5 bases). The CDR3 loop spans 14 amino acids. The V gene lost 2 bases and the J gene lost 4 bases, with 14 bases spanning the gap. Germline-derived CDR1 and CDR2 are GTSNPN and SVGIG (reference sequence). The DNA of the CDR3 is TGTGCCTGGAGTAAGGGGCATATGGGAGAGACCCAGTACTTC. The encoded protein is CAWSKGHMGETQYF.